This TCR beta chain was retrieved from a study of blood T cell repertoires in COVID-19. Study-level background: Samples representing acute and convalescent COVID-19 were sourced from the United States, Italy and Spain. T cells, B-cell-depleted T cells, or PBMCs provided the cDNA or gDNA that served as material.

This CDR3 has 15 amino acids. V shed 4 bases and J 10 bases; nucleotides not matched to a gene: 9. Looked up from germline, CDR1 is SGHRS and CDR2 is YFSETQ. This clone was seen just once. Profiling relied on immunoSEQ multiplex PCR, and the TCRdb table lists in-frame clones only, not all of them. The table records 25,000 to 35,000 clones, approximately 67% of them present only once. The sample comprised peripheral blood. The chain carries TRBV5-1 and TRBJ1-6, with 9 bases aligning to TRBD1. This sequence originates from a human donor in a cohort sampled during active COVID-19. The CDR3 is CASSPGQGNLSPLHF. The CDR3 DNA is TGCGCCAGCAGCCCGGGACAGGGAAACTTATCACCCCTCCACTTT.